These 9 T cell receptor beta chains came from one sample sequenced in a study of response to subunit inactivated influenza vaccine. Each CDR3 protein gets one entry after TCRdb re-called the RT-PCR reads with MiXCR. There are more than 700,000 distinct CDR3 sequences in the sample; around 20% occur only once, and roughly a tenth lies in the top ten. Sample: PBMCs from blood, taken around 5 days after vaccination. Every receptor here comes from a man in his forties or fifties who received an inactivated influenza vaccine.

This clonotype was detected only a few times. The chain carries TRBV20-1 and TRBJ2-7, with D possibly matching TRBD1 (6 bases). The V end was cut by 7 bases, the J end by 5 bases, with 21 bases between. In germline, CDR1 is DFQATT, CDR2 SNEGSKA (reference sequence). The CDR3 consists of 14 residues. The CDR3: CSVGTRGDAHEQYF. CDR3 nucleotide sequence: TGCAGTGTCGGGACCAGGGGAGACGCCCACGAGCAGTACTTC.

This clonotype was counted once. The rearrangement links TRBV5-1 to TRBJ1-2; 10 positions match TRBD1. Germline V gene sequence: CDR1 SGHRS, CDR2 YFSETQ. CDR3 length equals 14 residues. The J segment lost 6 bases and the V segment lost 4 bases, leaving 6 bases of the junction unmatched. The CDR3 sequence: CASSAQTGGNGYTF. The CDR3 nucleotides are TGCGCCAGCAGCGCCCAGACAGGGGGCAATGGCTACACCTTC. Full variable domain (remainder filled in from reference TRBV5-1 and TRBJ1-2): KAGVTQTPRYLIKTRGQQVTLSCSPISGHRSVSWYQQTPGQGLQFLFEYFSETQRNKGNFPGRFSGRQFSNSRSEMNVSTLELGDSALYLCASSAQTGGNGYTFGSGTRLTVV.

V is TRBV4-3 and J is TRBJ2-2, with D perhaps matching TRBD2 (5 bases). Germline assignment: CDR1 LGHNA and CDR2 YSLEER. The CDR3 length is 15 residues. Trimming stripped 0 bases from V and 9 bases from J, with 14 bases between. The CDR3, as DNA: TGCGCCAGCAGCCAAGAAGTCGTCGGAGGAAGGGAGCTGTTTTTT. As protein: CASSQEVVGGRELFF.

The chain joins TRBV18 to TRBJ2-5; TRBD2 might be the D (5 bases). Trimming removed 0 bases from V and 1 base from J, with 9 bases in between. CDR3 length: 15 residues. CDR1 KGHSH and CDR2 LQKENI come from the germline V gene. CDR3 residues: CASSPPVLAQETQYF. CDR3 DNA: TGTGCCAGCTCACCACCGGTGCTAGCCCAAGAGACCCAGTACTTC.

This rearrangement joins TRBV20-1 to TRBJ1-5; D is ambiguous. V gave up 3 bases and J gave up 6 bases, with 9 bases separating them. From germline, CDR1 is DFQATT and CDR2 SNEGSKA (reference sequence). CDR3 length equals 12 residues. Here the CDR3 reads CSASSSGQPQHF. CDR3 DNA: TGCAGTGCTAGTAGCAGCGGTCAGCCCCAGCATTTT.

This sequence joins TRBV30 and TRBJ1-6; D gene unclear. The CDR3 spans 14 residues. V was clipped by 0 bases and J by 9 bases, with 12 bases between them. The germline CDR1 and CDR2 sequences are GTSNPN and SVGIG (reference sequence). CDR3 region: CAWSVRTGTSPLHF. The CDR3 coding sequence is TGTGCCTGGAGTGTACGGACGGGCACTTCACCCCTCCACTTT.

The chain links TRBV6-5 to TRBJ2-2, with 10 bases lining up with TRBD2. This CDR3 contains 16 residues. The trim removed 2 bases at V and 4 bases at J, leaving 4 bases unmatched. Germline CDR1 and CDR2: MNHEY and SVGAGI. The CDR3 is CASSYASGSGTGELFF. For the CDR3, the DNA is TGTGCCAGCAGTTACGCTAGCGGGAGCGGCACCGGGGAGCTGTTTTTT.

V gene TRBV10-2 combines with J gene TRBJ1-1; a possible D gene is TRBD1 (5 bases). Trimming stripped 0 bases from V and 4 bases from J, with 9 bases between. This CDR3 contains 14 residues. Germline V lookup: CDR1 WSHSY, CDR2 SAAADI. The CDR3 spells CASSESPGLTEAFF. CDR3 DNA sequence: TGCGCCAGCAGTGAGTCGCCGGGGCTCACTGAAGCTTTCTTT.

This chain connects TRBV20-1 to TRBJ2-7, with D possibly called TRBD1 or TRBD2 (7 bases each). This CDR3 spans 15 amino acids. The V end lost 0 bases, the J end lost 0 bases, and 12 bases lay between the germline ends. Germline CDR1 and CDR2: DFQATT and SNEGSKA (reference sequence). CDR3 amino acids: CSARESGGGSYEQYF. The DNA of the CDR3 is TGCAGTGCTAGAGAGTCAGGGGGGGGCTCCTACGAGCAGTACTTC.